Sequencing of this T cell receptor beta chain was carried out in a study of T-cell reconstitution after alpha-beta-depleted transplantation in children. Findings of the study overall: At day 60, the high TCRbeta diversity found in some patients originated from recipient T cells and thymic progenitors that had survived. About two months after transplant, alpha-beta T cells reportedly came from several hundred expanded graft clones. By one year post-transplant, T-cell counts and diversity largely arose from T cells that were newly produced.

Preparation of the TCRbeta library involved a method that used unique molecular identifiers. Each CDR3 protein is one row after TCRdb ran MiXCR on the PCR reads. The table includes about 180,000 distinct CDR3 sequences, 11% detected once. With respect to this clonotype: The antigen is undetermined.

From germline, CDR1 is MNHEY and CDR2 SVGEGT. V lost 4 bases and J lost 8, with 9 bases in between. CDR3 length equals 12 residues. The sequence was collected from a boy between 2 and 15 years old with acute myeloid leukemia, due to receive a stem cell transplant. V usage is TRBV6-2 or TRBV6-3 and J usage is TRBJ2-1, with TRBD2 as a possible D gene (5 bases). The sequences come from PBMCs, collected before TCRalphabeta/CD19-depleted stem cell transplant. The CDR3 sequence: CASSWRVDEQFF. The CDR3 DNA follows: TGTGCCAGCAGTTGGCGGGTAGATGAGCAGTTCTTC.